This T cell receptor beta chain comes out of a study of T cell changes during pregnancy in multiple sclerosis. This table comes from immunoSEQ multiplex PCR, and its TCRdb copy is limited to in-frame clones, with some not included. The table shows 60,000 to 85,000 clones, with 92% occurring only once. The CDR3 runs to 13 residues. Germline V gene sequence: CDR1 LNHDA, CDR2 SQIVND (reference sequence). V lost 3 bases and J lost 3, with 9 bases in between. This chain joins TRBV19 and TRBJ2-7, with D possibly TRBD2 on 6 matching bases. The receptor was derived from a female donor in good health, enrolled as a control in a pregnancy study. Sequencing used peripheral blood, obtained in the second trimester of pregnancy. The CDR3 here is CASSMRGGYEQYF. Here the CDR3 DNA reads TGTGCCAGTAGTATGAGGGGAGGCTACGAGCAGTACTTC.